Below, 26 T cell receptor beta chains from the same sample are listed, as sequenced in a study of CD8 T cells in ankylosing spondylitis (dated by TCRdb to about 2017). Library method: 5' RACE. The sample was run on an Illumina HiSeq 2500. Clones were called with MiXCR by TCRdb after fastp trimmed the public reads at Q25, and only in-frame beta chains were retained. Each CDR3 protein gets just one entry, which takes the most common genes and DNA from the rows behind it. Recorded for this sample are 250,000 or so distinct CDR3 sequences; about 10% of them occurred a single time. In total, the top ten clones hold less than 7.5% of the sample. Sequencing used blood, either unsorted or a sorted T cell fraction (not recorded which). Receptor source: a male donor with ankylosing spondylitis or in good health (not recorded which).

This clonotype was detected only a few times. The V gene is TRBV7-9, the J gene TRBJ1-4; the D gene is possibly TRBD1 (5 bases). The CDR3 has 12 residues. Germline V gene sequence: CDR1 SEHNR, CDR2 FQNEAQ (reference sequence). V shed 1 base and J shed 12 bases, with 9 bases lying between them. The CDR3 region is CASSLGGTELFF. CDR3 DNA sequence: TGTGCCAGCAGCTTAGGTGGGACCGAACTGTTTTTT.

In DNA form, the CDR3 reads TGCGCCAGCAGCCAAAGGGACAGGGGACGGGAGGGATACAATGAGCAGTTCTTC. Its translation is CASSQRDRGREGYNEQFF. The gene calls are TRBV4-1 and TRBJ2-1, with 10 bases fitting TRBD1. This CDR3 has 18 residues. Germline trimming cut 2 bases from V and 4 bases from J; bases unmatched to any gene: 11. Germline V gene data show CDR1 as MGHRA and CDR2 as YSYEKL.

This clonotype was seen many times. The genes are TRBV5-5 and TRBJ2-7; 8 bases fit TRBD2. CDR1 and CDR2 from the germline V gene are SGHKS and YYEKEE (reference sequence). V lost 3 bases and J lost 1; bases outside the gene matches: 3. The CDR3 runs to 14 residues. The CDR3 sequence is CASSWLAGSYEQYF. The CDR3 DNA reads as TGTGCCAGCAGCTGGCTAGCGGGTTCCTACGAGCAGTACTTC.

This clonotype was counted a few times. The rearrangement uses TRBV5-5 and TRBJ1-4; 7 nucleotides line up with TRBD1. V shed 4 bases and J 8 bases; nucleotides not matched to a gene: 14. Looked up from germline, CDR1 is SGHKS and CDR2 is YYEKEE (reference sequence). The CDR3 spans 16 residues. The CDR3 DNA is TGTGCCAGCAGCGGTCAGGCCGGGACAGTAAACGAAAAACTGTTTTTT. This sequence encodes CASSGQAGTVNEKLFF.

This clonotype was found a few times. The rearrangement links TRBV29-1 to TRBJ2-5; D tentatively fits TRBD1 or TRBD2 (6 bases each). The germline gives CDR1 SQVTM, CDR2 ANQGSEA. The CDR3 consists of 14 residues. Trimming left V 3 bases short and J 5 bases short, with 16 bases between. The CDR3 nucleotides read TGCAGCGTTGACTTTTCAGGGGCGGGGGAGACCCAGTACTTC. Translation gives CSVDFSGAGETQYF.

This chain links TRBV14 with TRBJ2-3; possibly TRBD2 for D (5 bases). The CDR3 runs 12 residues. V shed 7 bases and J shed 5 bases, with 10 bases lying between them. CDR1 is SGHDN, CDR2 FVKESK, per germline. CDR3 loop: CASTRGLDTQYF. CDR3 nucleotide sequence: TGTGCCAGCACCCGAGGGCTAGATACGCAGTATTTT.

This clonotype showed up many times. The chain has TRBV9 and TRBJ2-7; D could derive from TRBD1 or TRBD2 (6 bases each). CDR1 is SGDLS and CDR2 is YYNGEE in the germline V gene. The ends were cut back, 4 bases at V and 1 base at J, with 12 bases in the middle. CDR3 length equals 14 residues. In DNA, the CDR3 is TGTGCCAGCAGCCCCAGGAGGGGGTCCTACGAGCAGTACTTC. It encodes CASSPRRGSYEQYF.

This clonotype was counted ten times or more. CDR3 nucleotide sequence: TGCAGTGCTAGCCAACGCGGGGAAGCTTCACCCCTCCACTTT. As protein: CSASQRGEASPLHF. J is TRBJ1-6 and V is TRBV20-1; D unclear. Deletions cut 3 bases from V and 9 bases from J, with 15 bases between. The CDR3 covers 14 residues. CDR1 and CDR2 from the germline V gene are DFQATT and SNEGSKA (reference sequence).

The gene calls are TRBV12-3 or TRBV12-4 and TRBJ2-3, with 15 bases aligning to TRBD2. The CDR3 runs to 17 residues. V lost 7 bases to trimming and J lost 6 bases; unmatched junction nucleotides: 11. The CDR3 protein is CASTFRTSGGARDTQYF. CDR3 DNA sequence: TGTGCCAGCACCTTCCGGACTAGCGGGGGGGCCCGGGATACGCAGTATTTT.

Turning to this clonotype: A much more abundant neighbour one base away suggests this may be a read error. This chain joins TRBV7-3 and TRBJ1-6; tentative D call: TRBD1 (5 bases). The CDR3 spans 15 residues. Germline V CDR1 and CDR2: SGHTA, FQGTGA. As DNA, the CDR3 is TGTGCCAGCAGCTTAAAACCAGGGCCGAGTTCATCCCTCCACTTT. The encoded protein is CASSLKPGPSSSLHF.

The rearrangement joins TRBV5-1 to TRBJ1-4; D might be TRBD1 (5 bases). Deletions cut 7 bases from V and 5 bases from J, with 18 bases between. The CDR3 extends over 15 amino acids. Germline lookup yields CDR1 SGHRS and CDR2 YFSETQ. CDR3 residues: CASGTTGTWNEKLFF. The CDR3 bases are TGCGCCAGCGGCACGACCGGGACCTGGAATGAAAAACTGTTTTTT.

This clonotype was found once. The chain couples TRBV20-1 to TRBJ1-1; 8 positions agree with TRBD1. The V segment lost 3 bases and the J segment 6 bases; nucleotides outside the gene matches: 3. Looked up from germline, CDR1 is DFQATT and CDR2 is SNEGSKA (reference sequence). There are 12 residues in the CDR3. The chain's CDR3 is CSARGQAAEAFF. In DNA form, the CDR3 reads TGCAGTGCTAGGGGACAGGCTGCTGAAGCTTTCTTT.

This clonotype showed up many times. This chain uses TRBV5-1 with TRBJ2-2, with 8 positions matching TRBD1. There are 11 residues in the CDR3. V lost 7 bases to trimming and J lost 10 bases; unmatched junction nucleotides: 3. Germline lookup yields CDR1 SGHRS and CDR2 YFSETQ. This CDR3 is CASGTGLELFF. CDR3 bases: TGCGCCAGCGGGACAGGTTTGGAGCTGTTTTTT.

This chain links TRBV5-1 with TRBJ2-7; weak D call: TRBD2 (5 bases). Germline values: CDR1 SGHRS, CDR2 YFSETQ. Trimming pared 5 bases from V and 5 bases from J, leaving 17 bases between. This CDR3 is 14 amino acids long. The DNA of the CDR3 is TGCGCCAGCAGGCCAAACGGGGATTCCAACGAGCAGTACTTC. Translating gives CASRPNGDSNEQYF.

Ten or more counts support this clonotype. The CDR3 loop reads CASSQEVWDRREQYF. The CDR3 DNA sequence: TGCGCCAGCAGCCAAGAGGTTTGGGACAGGAGAGAGCAGTACTTC. This chain links TRBV4-1 with TRBJ2-7, with 8 bases lining up with TRBD1. The CDR3 contains 15 residues. Germline V gene lookup returns CDR1 MGHRA and CDR2 YSYEKL. J lost 7 bases, V lost 0 bases, and 8 bases had no gene match.

This clonotype has a count of ten or more. V is TRBV5-5 and J is TRBJ1-1, with a tentative D call TRBD1 (6 bases). Trimming pared 4 bases from V and 4 bases from J, leaving 8 bases between. This CDR3 has 12 residues. CDR1 is SGHKS and CDR2 is YYEKEE in the germline V gene (reference sequence). The CDR3 reads CASSRGPTEAFF. CDR3 nucleotide sequence: TGTGCCAGCAGCCGGGGGCCCACTGAAGCTTTCTTT.

This clonotype was seen only a few times. The chain uses TRBV5-6 and TRBJ1-2; D is unclear. Trimming removed 3 bases from V and 4 bases from J, with 13 bases in between. The CDR3 covers 14 residues. From germline, CDR1 is SGHDT and CDR2 YYEEEE. CDR3: CASSSGGSVYGYTF. DNA of the CDR3: TGTGCCAGCAGCTCAGGAGGGTCCGTCTATGGCTACACCTTC.

This clonotype has a count of ten or more. The chain combines TRBV20-1 with TRBJ2-7; 14 bases align to TRBD2. This CDR3 is 17 amino acids long. V lost 4 bases and J lost 4; bases outside the gene matches: 12. CDR1 DFQATT and CDR2 SNEGSKA come from the germline V gene (reference sequence). CDR3 nucleotides: TGCAGTGCTAAGATAGGGGGGACTAGCGGGAGAGAATACGAGCAGTACTTC. It is translated as CSAKIGGTSGREYEQYF.

This clonotype was counted many times. The chain has TRBV20-1 and TRBJ1-2; TRBD1 agrees at 7 bases. The CDR3 sequence is 15 residues long. V was pared by 5 bases and J by 2 bases, with 11 bases of the junction left unmatched. CDR1 and CDR2 from the germline V gene are DFQATT and SNEGSKA (reference sequence). The CDR3 sequence is CSARTRGAGNYGYTF. DNA for the CDR3: TGCAGTGCTCGAACCAGGGGGGCTGGGAACTATGGCTACACCTTC.

The chain uses TRBV7-2 and TRBJ2-3; 10 bases are shared with TRBD1. CDR3 length equals 15 residues. Germline V gene lookup returns CDR1 SGHTA and CDR2 FQGNSA. The V gene end was trimmed by 5 bases and the J gene end by 4 bases; junction bases not matched to a gene: 6. CDR3 region: CASSTDRGVADTQYF. For the CDR3, the DNA is TGTGCCAGCAGCACGGACAGGGGGGTCGCAGATACGCAGTATTTT.

This clonotype was recorded at least ten times. This chain's CDR3 is CAISEGWGSTEAFF. CDR3 nucleotide sequence: TGTGCCATCAGTGAGGGTTGGGGTTCCACTGAAGCTTTCTTT. V and J are TRBV10-3 and TRBJ1-1, with no clear D. The CDR3 covers 14 residues. The V end was cut by 2 bases, the J end by 4 bases, with 11 bases between. The V gene's germline CDR1 is ENHRY and CDR2 SYGVKD.

This clonotype was seen ten or more times. The V and J genes are TRBV5-1 and TRBJ1-2; 7 bases are shared with TRBD1. The J segment lost 7 bases and the V segment lost 2 bases, leaving 8 bases of the junction unmatched. The CDR3 totals 14 residues. CDR1 SGHRS and CDR2 YFSETQ come from the germline V gene. CDR3 nucleotide sequence: TGCGCCAGCAGCTTCGGACAGGATCGTGGTGGCTACACCTTC. Its protein product is CASSFGQDRGGYTF.

This clonotype appeared many times. The rearrangement joins TRBV18 to TRBJ1-3; no reliable D call. The ends were cut back, 3 bases at V and 4 bases at J, with 4 bases in the middle. The CDR3 spans 12 residues. In germline, CDR1 is KGHSH, CDR2 LQKENI. CDR3 nucleotides: TGTGCCAGCTCACCTGAGGGAAACACCATATATTTT. Encoded protein: CASSPEGNTIYF. Complete variable domain (other parts from reference TRBV18 and TRBJ1-3): NAGVMQNPRHLVRRRGQEARLRCSPMKGHSHVYWYRQLPEEGLKFMVYLQKENIIDESGMPKERFSAEFPKEGPSILRIQQVVRGDSAAYFCASSPEGNTIYFGEGSWLTVV.

This clonotype showed up many times. This chain connects TRBV29-1 to TRBJ2-7; D unclear. CDR1 SQVTM and CDR2 ANQGSEA come from the germline V gene. V was trimmed by 1 base and J by 0 bases, leaving 13 bases between them. This CDR3 has 15 residues. CDR3 nucleotide sequence: TGCAGCGTTGAAGTTATGGAGAGGAGCTCCTACGAGCAGTACTTC. Its translation is CSVEVMERSSYEQYF.

This clonotype was counted many times. The gene calls are TRBV20-1 and TRBJ2-1; 7 bases align to TRBD2. J gave up 1 base and V 0 bases, and 6 bases lay outside the gene matches. Per the germline V gene, CDR1 is DFQATT and CDR2 is SNEGSKA (reference sequence). This CDR3 contains 16 residues. Here the CDR3 reads CSARDPHGRSYNEQFF. CDR3 nucleotides: TGCAGTGCTAGAGATCCTCACGGGAGGTCCTACAATGAGCAGTTCTTC.

The chain uses TRBV11-2 and TRBJ1-2; maybe TRBD1 (6 bases). V was cut by 4 bases and J by 7 bases, with 13 bases left in between. CDR1 SGHAT and CDR2 FQNNGV come from the germline V gene. The CDR3 contains 13 residues. DNA for the CDR3: TGTGCCAGCAGCTCGATGGGGGGGCTTGGCTACACCTTC. Its translation is CASSSMGGLGYTF.